A few counts support the clone carrying this TCR beta chain. These data originate in a study of T cells after yellow fever vaccination. TCR cDNA was made by 5'RACE template switching, adding a universal primer site and UMIs. One entry per CDR3 protein results from TCRdb running MiXCR on the 5' RACE reads. This repertoire shows around 310,000 distinct CDR3 sequences, 8% to 10% found once; its top ten account for roughly 18%. The CDR3 extends over 14 amino acids. CDR1 and CDR2 (germline): SGHRS, YFSETQ. V gave up 0 bases and J gave up 1 base, with 7 bases separating them. Sample: PBMCs, taken on the day of the first yellow fever vaccination. The clonotype originates from a man between 18 and 35 years old who received the YFV17D yellow fever vaccine. This chain joins TRBV5-1 and TRBJ2-5; D not certain. The CDR3 nucleotides are TGCGCCAGCAGCTTGGAAGATATCCAAGAGACCCAGTACTTC. This gives the protein CASSLEDIQETQYF.